Below, one T cell receptor beta chain is given with its context. This specimen includes other DNA sequences encoding the same CDR3. The data belong to a study of blood T cell repertoires in COVID-19. This table comes from immunoSEQ multiplex PCR, and its TCRdb copy is limited to in-frame clones, with some not included. The table lists around 250,000 clones, 80% to 90% of them singletons, with around 2.2% in the top ten. The TCR was taken from a young man who had recovered from COVID-19. Sequencing used peripheral blood.

CDR3 sequence: CAWSVSGNTIYF. Written as DNA, the CDR3 is TGTGCCTGGAGTGTCTCCGGAAACACCATATATTTT. V usage is TRBV30 and J usage is TRBJ1-3; D unresolved. CDR3 length equals 12 residues. Germline V lookup: CDR1 GTSNPN, CDR2 SVGIG (reference sequence). Trimming took off 0 bases at V and 4 bases at J, with 4 bases between the two ends.